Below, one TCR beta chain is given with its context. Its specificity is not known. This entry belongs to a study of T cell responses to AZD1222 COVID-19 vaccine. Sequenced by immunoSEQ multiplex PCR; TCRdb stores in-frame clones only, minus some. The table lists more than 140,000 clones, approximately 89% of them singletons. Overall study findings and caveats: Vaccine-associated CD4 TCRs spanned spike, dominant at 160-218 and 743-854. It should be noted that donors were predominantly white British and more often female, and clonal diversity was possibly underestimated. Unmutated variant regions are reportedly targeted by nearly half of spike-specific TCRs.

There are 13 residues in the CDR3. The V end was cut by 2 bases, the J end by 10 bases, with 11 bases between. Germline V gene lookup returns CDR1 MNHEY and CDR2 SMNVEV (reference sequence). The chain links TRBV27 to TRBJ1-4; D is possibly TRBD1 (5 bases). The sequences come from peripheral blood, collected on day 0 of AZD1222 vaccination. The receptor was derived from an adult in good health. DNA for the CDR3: TGTGCCAGCAGTTTACGGGGGAATCCAAAACTGTTTTTT. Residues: CASSLRGNPKLFF.